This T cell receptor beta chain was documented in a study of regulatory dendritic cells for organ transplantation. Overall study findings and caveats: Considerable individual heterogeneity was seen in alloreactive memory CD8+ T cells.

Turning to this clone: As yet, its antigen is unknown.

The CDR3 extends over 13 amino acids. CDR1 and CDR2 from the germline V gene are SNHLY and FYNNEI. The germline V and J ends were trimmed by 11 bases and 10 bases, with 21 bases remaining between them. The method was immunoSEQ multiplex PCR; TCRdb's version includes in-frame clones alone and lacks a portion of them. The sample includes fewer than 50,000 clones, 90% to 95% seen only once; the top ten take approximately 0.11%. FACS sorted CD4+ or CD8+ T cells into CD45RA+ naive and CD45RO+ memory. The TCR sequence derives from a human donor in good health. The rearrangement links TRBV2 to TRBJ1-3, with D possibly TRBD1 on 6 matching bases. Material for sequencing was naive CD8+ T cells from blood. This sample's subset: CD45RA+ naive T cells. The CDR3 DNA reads TGTGCCGTTCTCAGTGGACAGTTAGTTACCATATATTTT. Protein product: CAVLSGQLVTIYF.